The 22 T cell receptor beta chains reported below all come from one sample, sequenced in a study of PD-1 blockade in classical Hodgkin lymphoma. As for time point: cycle 4 day 1 (C4D1), after 6 weeks of nivolumab. Every patient relapsed after autologous stem cell transplantation, and brentuximab vedotin exposure varied. Clones were sequenced by immunoSEQ multiplex PCR, and TCRdb holds only the in-frame ones, with some missing. The sample lists roughly 21,000 clones, about three quarters occurring once. The sample was peripheral blood mononuclear cells (PBMCs), taken before the fourth cycle of nivolumab. Source of these receptors: a human donor with classical Hodgkin lymphoma.

This chain links TRBV7-2 with TRBJ1-2; TRBD1 might be the D (6 bases). Trimming took off 4 bases at V and 8 bases at J, with 26 bases between the two ends. The germline CDR1 and CDR2 sequences are SGHTA and FQGNSA. There are 17 residues in the CDR3. CDR3: CASSSRGGGTSGDGYTF. The CDR3 nucleotides are TGTGCCAGCAGCTCGCGCGGGGGGGGAACGTCAGGGGACGGCTACACCTTC. Complete variable domain (other parts from reference TRBV7-2 and TRBJ1-2): GAGVSQSPSNKVTEKGKDVELRCDPISGHTALYWYRQSLGQGLEFLIYFQGNSAPDKSGLPSDRFSAERTGGSVSTLTIQRTQQEDSAVYLCASSSRGGGTSGDGYTFGSGTRLTVV.

The chain recombines TRBV10-1 with TRBJ1-2; D unclear. There are 13 residues in the CDR3. V was clipped by 1 base and J by 5 bases, with 8 bases between them. The germline V gene has CDR1 WNHNN and CDR2 SYGVQD (reference sequence). The CDR3 reads CASSEFSHYGYTF. The CDR3 DNA follows: TGCGCCAGCAGTGAGTTTAGCCATTATGGCTACACCTTC.

This clone was seen just once. The J gene is TRBJ1-2, the V gene TRBV6-5; D is possibly TRBD1 (5 bases). This CDR3 is 12 amino acids long. The germline CDR1 and CDR2 sequences are MNHEY and SVGAGI. V lost 7 bases and J 2 bases, leaving 8 bases between the germline ends. As DNA, the CDR3 is TGTGCCAGCATCGACAGAAACTATGGCTACACCTTC. Translating it yields CASIDRNYGYTF.

This clone is deemed medium-sized. One junction end does not reproduce the germline sequence, and a read error may be involved. The chain employs TRBV28 and TRBJ2-7; D is undetermined. The germline V gene has CDR1 MDHEN and CDR2 SYDVKM. This CDR3 is 10 amino acids long. CDR3 coding DNA: TGTGCCAGCAGCTTATACGAGCAGTACTTC. Amino acid sequence: CASSLYEQYF.

This chain connects TRBV30 to TRBJ2-7, with TRBD1 matching over 9 bases. Trimming removed 8 bases from V and 6 bases from J; junction bases left unmatched: 8. CDR3 size: 12 residues. The germline V gene has CDR1 GTSNPN and CDR2 SVGIG (reference sequence). CDR3 amino acids: CARPGQGGEQYF. The DNA for the CDR3 is TGTGCCCGACCGGGACAGGGAGGCGAGCAGTACTTC.

This chain connects TRBV7-2 to TRBJ1-1; D is unclear. Trimming pared 3 bases from V and 1 base from J, leaving 6 bases between. The CDR3 is 13 residues long. Germline CDR1 and CDR2: SGHTA and FQGNSA. The CDR3 sequence is CASSFPENTEAFF. The CDR3 nucleotides are TGTGCCAGCAGCTTTCCAGAGAACACTGAAGCTTTCTTT.

This rearrangement joins TRBV15 to TRBJ2-3; D gene ambiguous. V shed 0 bases and J shed 4 bases, with 8 bases lying between them. Germline V gives CDR1 LNHNV, CDR2 YYDKDF (reference sequence). The CDR3 totals 14 residues. As DNA, the CDR3 is TGTGCCACCAGCAGAGACCGGACCGCAGATACGCAGTATTTT. This translates into CATSRDRTADTQYF.

The chain employs TRBV25-1 and TRBJ1-1; no definite D call. The CDR3 runs to 18 residues. Germline V gene sequence: CDR1 MGHDK, CDR2 SYGVNS. Trimming took off 0 bases at V and 1 base at J, with 18 bases between the two ends. This chain's CDR3 is CASSEYDPVWEGNTEAFF. The CDR3 region has the DNA TGTGCCAGCAGTGAATATGACCCCGTCTGGGAAGGGAACACTGAAGCTTTCTTT. The full variable domain, its missing parts supplied by reference TRBV25-1 and TRBJ1-1, is EADIYQTPRYLVIGTGKKITLECSQTMGHDKMYWYQQDPGMELHLIHYSYGVNSTEKGDLSSESTVSRIRTEHFPLTLESARPSHTSQYLCASSEYDPVWEGNTEAFFGQGTRLTVV.

This clone appeared once. This chain uses TRBV19 with TRBJ2-5; weak D call: TRBD1 (6 bases). The V end was cut by 3 bases, the J end by 5 bases, with 16 bases between. This CDR3 is built from 15 residues. Germline values: CDR1 LNHDA, CDR2 SQIVND (reference sequence). The CDR3 loop is CASSIPGHPGETQYF. In nucleotides, the CDR3 is TGTGCCAGTAGTATTCCGGGACACCCAGGGGAGACCCAGTACTTC.

V and J are TRBV6-5 and TRBJ2-3, with D perhaps matching TRBD1 or TRBD2 (5 bases each). The CDR3 is 14 residues long. The germline CDR1 and CDR2 sequences are MNHEY and SVGAGI. The V end lost 3 bases, the J end lost 2 bases, and 9 bases lay between the germline ends. The CDR3 coding sequence is TGTGCCAGCAGTTATGGGGGAGCCACAGATACGCAGTATTTT. Encoded protein: CASSYGGATDTQYF.

This clone has a single count. The chain couples TRBV4-2 to TRBJ2-7; 16 bases line up with TRBD2. With V trimmed by 8 bases and J by 4 bases, 5 bases remained unmatched. Germline-derived CDR1 and CDR2 are LGHNA and YNFKEQ. CDR3 size: 15 residues. The CDR3 region is CASRGLAGGEYEQYF. The CDR3 nucleotides are TGTGCCAGCCGGGGACTAGCGGGAGGGGAGTACGAGCAGTACTTC.

The chain has TRBV7-2 and TRBJ1-3; a possible D gene is TRBD1 (5 bases). Germline CDR1 and CDR2: SGHTA and FQGNSA. The CDR3 runs to 15 residues. Trimming took off 4 bases at V and 4 bases at J, with 14 bases between the two ends. Written as DNA, the CDR3 is TGTGCCAGCAGCTCCGGGGGAGGGCGCGGAAACACCATATATTTT. Translating gives CASSSGGGRGNTIYF.

CDR3 bases: TGTGCCAGCAGCTCGCGCCCCAGCGGGAGCTCCTACGAGCAGTACTTC. This sequence encodes CASSSRPSGSSYEQYF. This chain joins TRBV7-8 and TRBJ2-7, with TRBD2 matching over 8 bases. CDR1 SGHVS and CDR2 FQNEAQ come from the germline V gene. V lost 4 bases, J lost 0 bases, and 8 bases stayed unmatched. The CDR3 has 16 residues.

The chain uses TRBV28 and TRBJ1-3; weak D call: TRBD1 (5 bases). The CDR3 runs 13 residues. CDR1 MDHEN and CDR2 SYDVKM come from the germline V gene. Trimming removed 6 bases from V and 6 bases from J, with 12 bases in between. The CDR3 DNA reads as TGTGCCAGCAGCCACCTGGGGCTAAACACCATATATTTT. Protein: CASSHLGLNTIYF.

This rearrangement joins TRBV4-2 to TRBJ1-1; 9 bases are a match to TRBD1. J gave up 1 base and V 0 bases, and 6 bases lay outside the gene matches. Germline V gene lookup returns CDR1 LGHNA and CDR2 YNFKEQ. This CDR3 region has 17 residues. The CDR3 reads CASSQDLTGGANTEAFF. For the CDR3, the DNA is TGTGCCAGCAGCCAAGATCTCACAGGGGGCGCGAACACTGAAGCTTTCTTT.

The V and J genes are TRBV16 and TRBJ2-1; TRBD1 is a possible D gene (7 bases). The ends were cut back, 1 base at V and 7 bases at J, with 20 bases in the middle. The CDR3 spans 17 residues. Germline CDR1 and CDR2: KGHSY and FQNENV. Written as DNA, the CDR3 is TGTGCCAGCAGCCAATACAGGGGCGTCGGGAGTATAAATGAGCAGTTCTTC. This gives the protein CASSQYRGVGSINEQFF.

This clone appeared a few times. The chain joins TRBV4-1 to TRBJ1-1; D is ambiguous. Trimming removed 2 bases at V and 1 base at J, with 17 bases between. Germline CDR1 is MGHRA and CDR2 is YSYEKL. The CDR3 covers 17 residues. The chain's CDR3 is CASSQPGGKRENTEAFF. In DNA form, the CDR3 reads TGCGCCAGCAGCCAACCCGGTGGGAAACGAGAGAACACTGAAGCTTTCTTT.

The chain couples TRBV7-2 to TRBJ2-7, with D perhaps matching TRBD2 (6 bases). Looked up from germline, CDR1 is SGHTA and CDR2 is FQGNSA. The CDR3 runs 15 residues. Trimming took off 1 base at V and 0 bases at J, with 10 bases between the two ends. The CDR3 region has the DNA TGTGCCAGCAGCTTAGGGGCTAGCGCCTCCTACGAGCAGTACTTC. Translation: CASSLGASASYEQYF.

The chain is built from TRBV10-3 and TRBJ1-1; tentatively, D is TRBD1 (5 bases). The CDR3 sequence is 13 residues long. Between the trimmed V and J ends, which lost 6 bases and 11 bases, there was a span of 19 bases. From germline, CDR1 is ENHRY and CDR2 SYGVKD. The CDR3 bases are TGTGCCATCAGCGAGGGCAGGGAAGGGGATGCTTTCTTT. Its translation is CAISEGREGDAFF.

The J gene is TRBJ2-7, the V gene TRBV29-1; TRBD1 matches 8 bases. Germline trimming cut 4 bases from V and 6 bases from J; bases unmatched to any gene: 5. This CDR3 has 12 residues. Germline loops: CDR1 SQVTM, CDR2 ANQGSEA. The CDR3 loop is CSVGTGTGEQYF. The CDR3 DNA follows: TGCAGCGTTGGGACAGGGACTGGCGAGCAGTACTTC.

The genes are TRBV9 and TRBJ2-7; 8 positions match TRBD2. CDR1 SGDLS and CDR2 YYNGEE come from the germline V gene. The CDR3 runs 14 residues. V was pared by 3 bases and J by 5 bases, with 7 bases of the junction left unmatched. CDR3 sequence (DNA): TGTGCCAGCAGCGGAGCGGGAGCTCGGAACGAGCAGTACTTC. This gives the protein CASSGAGARNEQYF. Supplemented by reference TRBV9 and TRBJ2-7, the full variable domain reads DSGVTQTPKHLITATGQRVTLRCSPRSGDLSVYWYQQSLDQGLQFLIQYYNGEERAKGNILERFSAQQFPDLHSELNLSSLELGDSALYFCASSGAGARNEQYFGPGTRLTVT.

V usage is TRBV18 and J usage is TRBJ2-7, with D tentatively TRBD2 (6 bases). The CDR3 runs 14 residues. Trimming cost V 6 bases and J 0 bases, with 12 bases left between them. Per germline, CDR1 KGHSH and CDR2 LQKENI. CDR3 region: CASSLAVPSYEQYF. CDR3 DNA: TGTGCCAGCTCTTTAGCGGTTCCCTCCTACGAGCAGTACTTC.